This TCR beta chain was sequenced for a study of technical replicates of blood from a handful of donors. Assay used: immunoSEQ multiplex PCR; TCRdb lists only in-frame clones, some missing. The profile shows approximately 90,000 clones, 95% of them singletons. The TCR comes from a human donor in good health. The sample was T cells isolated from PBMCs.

The CDR3 DNA reads TGTGCCAGCAGCCTCGGGTGGACAGCAAACTACGAGCAGTACTTC. Protein product: CASSLGWTANYEQYF. The V gene is TRBV7-9, the J gene TRBJ2-7; tentative D call: TRBD1 (6 bases). The CDR3 spans 15 residues. Trimming shortened V by 5 bases and J by 3 bases, and 17 bases separated the two germline ends. Germline V gives CDR1 SEHNR, CDR2 FQNEAQ (reference sequence).